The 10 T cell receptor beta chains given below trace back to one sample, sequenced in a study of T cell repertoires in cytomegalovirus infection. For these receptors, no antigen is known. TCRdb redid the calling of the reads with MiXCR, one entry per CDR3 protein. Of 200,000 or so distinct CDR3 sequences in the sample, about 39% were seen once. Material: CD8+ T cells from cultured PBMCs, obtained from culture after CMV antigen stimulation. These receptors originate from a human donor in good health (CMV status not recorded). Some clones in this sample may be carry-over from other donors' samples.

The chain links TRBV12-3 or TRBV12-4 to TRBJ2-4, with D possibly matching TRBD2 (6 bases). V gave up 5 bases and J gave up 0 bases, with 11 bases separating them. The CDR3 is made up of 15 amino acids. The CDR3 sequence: CASSPPGLAKNIQYF. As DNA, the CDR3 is TGTGCCAGCAGTCCCCCGGGACTAGCCAAAAACATTCAGTACTTC.

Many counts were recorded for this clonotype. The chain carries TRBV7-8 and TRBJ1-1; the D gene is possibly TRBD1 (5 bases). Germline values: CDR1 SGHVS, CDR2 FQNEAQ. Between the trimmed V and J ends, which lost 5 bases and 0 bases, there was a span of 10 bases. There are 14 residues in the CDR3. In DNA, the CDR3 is TGTGCCAGCAGCCCGGGGACCATGAACACTGAAGCTTTCTTT. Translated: CASSPGTMNTEAFF.

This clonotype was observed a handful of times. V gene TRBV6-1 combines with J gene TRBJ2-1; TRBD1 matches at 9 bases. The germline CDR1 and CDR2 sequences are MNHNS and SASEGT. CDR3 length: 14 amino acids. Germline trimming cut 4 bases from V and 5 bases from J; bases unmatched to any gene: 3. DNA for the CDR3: TGTGCCAGCAGTGTCTACAGGGGGCACAATGAGCAGTTCTTC. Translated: CASSVYRGHNEQFF.

This CDR3 is CASSPGLAGVREQFF. Here the CDR3 DNA reads TGTGCCAGCAGCCCCGGACTAGCGGGGGTAAGGGAGCAGTTCTTC. The chain employs TRBV7-3 and TRBJ2-1, with 13 bases matching TRBD2. CDR1 is SGHTA, CDR2 FQGTGA, per germline. This CDR3 region has 15 residues. J was trimmed by 10 bases and V by 5 bases; bases with no gene match: 8.

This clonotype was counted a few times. The CDR3 bases are TGTGCCAGCAAGGAGGGAGGTAACTACGAGCAGTACTTC. Encoded protein: CASKEGGNYEQYF. The chain has TRBV27 and TRBJ2-7, with D possibly matching TRBD2 (6 bases). Trimming cost V 7 bases and J 3 bases, with 13 bases left between them. The CDR3 runs to 13 residues. Per germline, CDR1 MNHEY and CDR2 SMNVEV (reference sequence).

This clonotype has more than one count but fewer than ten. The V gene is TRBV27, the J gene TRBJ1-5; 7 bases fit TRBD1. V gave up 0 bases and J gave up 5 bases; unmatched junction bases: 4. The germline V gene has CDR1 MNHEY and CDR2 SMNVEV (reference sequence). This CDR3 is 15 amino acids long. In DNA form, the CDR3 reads TGTGCCAGCAGTTTATCCGGGACAGCATATCAGCCCCAGCATTTT. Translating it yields CASSLSGTAYQPQHF.

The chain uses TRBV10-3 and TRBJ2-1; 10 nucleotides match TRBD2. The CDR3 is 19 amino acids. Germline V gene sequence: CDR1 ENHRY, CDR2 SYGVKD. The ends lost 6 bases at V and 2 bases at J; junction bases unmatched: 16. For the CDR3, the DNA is TGTGCCATCAGCCTCCTACCAGGCCCTAGCGGGGGCGCCTACAATGAGCAGTTCTTC. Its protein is CAISLLPGPSGGAYNEQFF.

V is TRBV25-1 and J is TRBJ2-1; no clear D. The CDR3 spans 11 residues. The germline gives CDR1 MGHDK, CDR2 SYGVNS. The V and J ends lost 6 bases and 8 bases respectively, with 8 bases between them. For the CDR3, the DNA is TGTGCCAGCAGCCCCTTAGATGAGCAGTTCTTC. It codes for CASSPLDEQFF.

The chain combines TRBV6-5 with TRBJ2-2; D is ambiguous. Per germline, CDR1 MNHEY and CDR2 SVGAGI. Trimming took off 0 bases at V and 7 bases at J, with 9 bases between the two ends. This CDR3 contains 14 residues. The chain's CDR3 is CASSYSSLHGELFF. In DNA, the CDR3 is TGTGCCAGCAGTTACTCGTCTTTGCACGGGGAGCTGTTTTTT.

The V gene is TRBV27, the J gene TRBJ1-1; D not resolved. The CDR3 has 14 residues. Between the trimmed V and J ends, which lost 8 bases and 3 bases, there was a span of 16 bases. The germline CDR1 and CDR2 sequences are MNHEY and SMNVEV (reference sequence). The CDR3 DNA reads TGTGCCAGCGGAACAGACCAAGATGACACTGAAGCTTTCTTT. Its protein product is CASGTDQDDTEAFF.